Shown below are 30 T cell receptor beta chains from a single sample sequenced in a study of blood T cells in healthy people across ages. A second PCR, run for 7 to 11 cycles, used a sample-barcoded 5' primer plus a J-beta primer mix. TCRdb processed the 5' RACE reads anew with MiXCR; each CDR3 protein has one entry. In the table there are almost 1 million distinct CDR3 sequences, 51% of which are singletons. What was sequenced was blood. The source of these receptors is a woman aged 60-75 years in good health.

This clonotype was observed a handful of times. The chain combines TRBV7-2 with TRBJ2-5; D remains unclear. V lost 4 bases and J 5 bases, leaving 11 bases between the germline ends. This CDR3 has 13 residues. CDR1 and CDR2 from the germline V gene are SGHTA and FQGNSA. CDR3 amino acids: CASSSVATETQYF. The CDR3 coding sequence is TGTGCCAGCAGCTCGGTAGCAACGGAGACCCAGTACTTC.

The J gene is TRBJ2-3, the V gene TRBV29-1; no clear D. Trimming stripped 4 bases from V and 3 bases from J, with 14 bases between. Germline V gene data show CDR1 as SQVTM and CDR2 as ANQGSEA. The CDR3 runs to 14 residues. CDR3 protein: CSVVIQIGTDTQYF. The CDR3 DNA reads as TGCAGCGTTGTAATCCAAATCGGGACAGATACGCAGTATTTT.

The genes are TRBV6-1 and TRBJ2-1; 10 positions agree with TRBD2. V shed 7 bases and J 4 bases; nucleotides not matched to a gene: 7. Germline values: CDR1 MNHNS, CDR2 SASEGT. The CDR3 is 15 amino acids. CDR3: CASTATSGLYNEQFF. The CDR3 bases are TGTGCCAGCACCGCGACTAGCGGGCTTTACAATGAGCAGTTCTTC.

The rearrangement links TRBV28 to TRBJ1-2; the D is unclear. Trimming shortened V by 3 bases and J by 6 bases, and 11 bases separated the two germline ends. Germline V gene lookup returns CDR1 MDHEN and CDR2 SYDVKM. This CDR3 is built from 13 residues. The CDR3 region has the DNA TGTGCCAGCAGTTTCGATCCGGGTAATGGCTACACCTTC. It translates to CASSFDPGNGYTF.

The chain recombines TRBV6-5 with TRBJ1-2; 9 nucleotides match TRBD1. Per germline, CDR1 MNHEY and CDR2 SVGAGI. CDR3 size: 16 residues. V was clipped by 6 bases and J by 4 bases; unmatched bases: 12. The DNA for the CDR3 is TGTGCCAGCAGGCCCGGGACAGGGTTTACCTCCTATGGCTACACCTTC. It encodes CASRPGTGFTSYGYTF.

The rearrangement links TRBV12-3 or TRBV12-4 to TRBJ2-1, with D possibly matching TRBD1 (5 bases). The CDR3 is 16 amino acids. V was shortened by 5 bases and J by 6 bases, with 20 bases between the two germline ends. CDR3 nucleotides: TGTGCCAGCAGTACCCCGACCCTGGGGCGTTTCAATGAGCAGTTCTTC. Its translation: CASSTPTLGRFNEQFF.

This chain uses TRBV10-3 with TRBJ1-1, with D unresolved. V was trimmed by 8 bases and J by 5 bases, leaving 12 bases between them. The CDR3 is 12 residues long. Looked up from germline, CDR1 is ENHRY and CDR2 is SYGVKD. The DNA for the CDR3 is TGTGCCATCGGCTTGAGAGGGACTGAAGCTTTCTTT. Residues: CAIGLRGTEAFF.

This clonotype appeared a few times. V usage is TRBV7-2 and J usage is TRBJ1-5, with 8 bases matching TRBD1. Unmatched junction bases numbered 5, after V lost 5 bases and J lost 2 bases. Germline assignment: CDR1 SGHTA and CDR2 FQGNSA. The CDR3 sequence is 15 residues long. CDR3 sequence reads: CASSTDRVGNQPQHF. DNA for the CDR3: TGTGCCAGCAGCACGGACAGGGTGGGCAATCAGCCCCAGCATTTT.

The rearrangement uses TRBV7-8 and TRBJ2-5; D assignment may be TRBD1 or TRBD2 (5 bases each). The J call may be faulty, since TRBJ2-7 better matches the DNA end. This CDR3 has 15 amino acids. Germline V lookup: CDR1 SGHVS, CDR2 FQNEAQ. CDR3 coding DNA: TGTGCCAGCAGCTTATTTCGGGGCTACCCCGGCGAGCAGTACTTC. Encoded protein: CASSLFRGYPGEQYF.

This clonotype was detected a few times. The chain carries TRBV10-3 and TRBJ1-2, with 12 bases aligning to TRBD1. The CDR3 loop spans 18 amino acids. Trimming cost V 0 bases and J 3 bases; bases outside gene matches: 8. Germline V gene data show CDR1 as ENHRY and CDR2 as SYGVKD. The CDR3 loop is CAISESGTGGASDYGYTF. The CDR3 DNA reads TGTGCCATCAGTGAGTCGGGGACAGGGGGCGCGTCGGACTATGGCTACACCTTC.

Only a few counts were recorded for this clonotype. The rearrangement links TRBV18 to TRBJ2-6; D unclear. Germline V gene lookup returns CDR1 KGHSH and CDR2 LQKENI. The CDR3 consists of 18 residues. V lost 3 bases, J lost 0 bases, and 15 bases lay in between. CDR3 region: CASSPFSELFSGANVLTF. For the CDR3, the DNA is TGTGCCAGCTCACCCTTTTCTGAGCTTTTCTCTGGGGCCAACGTCCTGACTTTC.

This chain links TRBV10-3 with TRBJ2-7, with 10 bases aligning to TRBD2. Germline V gene lookup returns CDR1 ENHRY and CDR2 SYGVKD. The CDR3 has 15 amino acids. After removal of 4 bases from V and 3 bases from J, the junction contained 6 bases not matched to a gene. CDR3 bases: TGTGCCATCAGTGGGACTAGCGGAGTTTACTACGAGCAGTACTTC. It translates to CAISGTSGVYYEQYF.

The V and J genes are TRBV11-2 and TRBJ2-2; D unresolved. Germline values: CDR1 SGHAT, CDR2 FQNNGV. The V and J ends lost 5 bases and 0 bases respectively, with 10 bases between them. The CDR3 covers 15 residues. The CDR3 sequence: CASSSRVPNTGELFF. CDR3 sequence (DNA): TGTGCCAGCAGCAGCCGGGTCCCGAACACCGGGGAGCTGTTTTTT.

This clonotype was observed a handful of times. The rearrangement uses TRBV28 and TRBJ2-5, with 13 bases that match TRBD2. Germline assignment: CDR1 MDHEN and CDR2 SYDVKM. V shed 3 bases, J shed 5 bases, and the junction held 12 bases outside the gene matches. This CDR3 comprises 18 residues. CDR3 amino acids: CASSLWRTSGRGQETQYF. The CDR3 DNA reads as TGTGCCAGCAGTTTGTGGCGGACTAGCGGGAGAGGGCAGGAGACCCAGTACTTC.

The chain has TRBV24-1 and TRBJ2-5, with 9 bases lining up with TRBD1. Germline V gene lookup returns CDR1 KGHDR and CDR2 SFDVKD. V was pared by 9 bases and J by 5 bases, with 6 bases of the junction left unmatched. The CDR3 has 13 amino acids. The CDR3 here is CATGTGSSETQYF. In DNA, the CDR3 is TGTGCCACCGGGACAGGGTCTTCGGAGACCCAGTACTTC.

The rearrangement joins TRBV10-3 to TRBJ2-1; D is undetermined. V was clipped by 7 bases and J by 0 bases, with 7 bases between them. The CDR3 sequence is 13 residues long. Germline loops: CDR1 ENHRY, CDR2 SYGVKD. The DNA of the CDR3 is TGTGCCATCATGGGTTCCTCCTACAATGAGCAGTTCTTC. Its protein product is CAIMGSSYNEQFF.

V gene TRBV7-9 combines with J gene TRBJ2-5; 7 bases align to TRBD2. In germline, CDR1 is SEHNR, CDR2 FQNEAQ (reference sequence). V lost 8 bases, J lost 1 base, and 7 bases stayed unmatched. CDR3 length equals 14 residues. The CDR3 is CASRTAGTQETQYF. CDR3 nucleotide sequence: TGTGCCAGCCGTACAGCGGGAACCCAAGAGACCCAGTACTTC.

V and J are TRBV5-1 and TRBJ1-2; D uncertain. This CDR3 contains 13 residues. CDR1 SGHRS and CDR2 YFSETQ come from the germline V gene. Trimming took 2 bases from V and 4 from J, leaving 9 bases between them. As DNA, the CDR3 is TGCGCCAGCAGCTTTGACAATGGCTATGGCTACACCTTC. It encodes CASSFDNGYGYTF.

In this sample, this clonotype turned up a few times. The V and J genes are TRBV12-3 or TRBV12-4 and TRBJ1-1, with 7 bases lining up with TRBD1. The V gene end was trimmed by 6 bases and the J gene end by 7 bases; junction bases not matched to a gene: 8. CDR3 length equals 13 residues. CDR3 DNA sequence: TGTGCCAGCAGACCCGACAGGGAGTTTGAAGCTTTCTTT. It encodes CASRPDREFEAFF.

The rearrangement uses TRBV6-1 and TRBJ2-7; no reliable D call. Trimming took off 10 bases at V and 0 bases at J, with 7 bases between the two ends. Germline CDR1 MNHNS, CDR2 SASEGT. The CDR3 is 11 amino acids. DNA for the CDR3: TGTGCCACCCTGAACTCCTACGAGCAGTACTTC. Residues: CATLNSYEQYF.

The chain joins TRBV5-5 to TRBJ2-2; D remains unclear. The CDR3 contains 17 residues. Looked up from germline, CDR1 is SGHKS and CDR2 is YYEKEE (reference sequence). V lost 6 bases, J lost 2 bases, and 20 bases lay in between. CDR3 protein: CASTKSVTALNTGELFF. For the CDR3, the DNA is TGTGCCAGCACCAAGTCCGTGACCGCCCTCAACACCGGGGAGCTGTTTTTT.

This clonotype showed up just a few times. The chain carries TRBV12-3 or TRBV12-4 and TRBJ2-3; D is uncertain. Trimming removed 2 bases from V and 0 bases from J, with 9 bases in between. The CDR3 extends over 15 amino acids. As DNA, the CDR3 is TGTGCCAGCAGTTTATTAGGATTGAGCACAGATACGCAGTATTTT. Translation gives CASSLLGLSTDTQYF.

The V and J genes are TRBV13 and TRBJ1-1; D possibly corresponds to TRBD1 (6 bases). CDR1 is PRHDT and CDR2 is FYEKMQ in the germline V gene (reference sequence). This CDR3 is built from 13 residues. Trimming removed 6 bases at V and 3 bases at J, with 11 bases between. This CDR3 is CASRYGGYTEAFF. Here the CDR3 DNA reads TGTGCCAGCAGATACGGGGGCTACACTGAAGCTTTCTTT.

This clonotype was counted a few times. The chain uses TRBV28 and TRBJ1-2, with 7 bases that match TRBD1. CDR1 and CDR2 (germline): MDHEN, SYDVKM. V was pared by 7 bases and J by 4 bases, with 9 bases of the junction left unmatched. This CDR3 comprises 14 residues. For the CDR3, the DNA is TGTGCCAGCACACCGCGACAGGGAACCTATGGCTACACCTTC. This translates into CASTPRQGTYGYTF.

This chain joins TRBV2 and TRBJ2-6, with TRBD1 matching 10 bases. V gave up 2 bases and J gave up 0 bases; unmatched junction bases: 4. This CDR3 comprises 18 residues. From germline, CDR1 is SNHLY and CDR2 FYNNEI. This chain's CDR3 is CASSETGTGASGANVLTF. The DNA for the CDR3 is TGTGCCAGCAGTGAAACCGGGACAGGGGCCTCTGGGGCCAACGTCCTGACTTTC.

V is TRBV29-1 and J is TRBJ1-2; D is unclear. Germline CDR1 is SQVTM and CDR2 is ANQGSEA. The V end was cut by 3 bases, the J end by 4 bases, with 18 bases between. The CDR3 has 15 residues. In nucleotides, the CDR3 is TGCAGCGTTGAGGACCCAGGTCCACCACTCTATGGCTACACCTTC. Residues: CSVEDPGPPLYGYTF.

The chain has TRBV2 and TRBJ2-5, with D hard to call. This CDR3 contains 15 residues. The germline CDR1 and CDR2 sequences are SNHLY and FYNNEI. V was pared by 1 base and J by 2 bases, with 11 bases between. The DNA for the CDR3 is TGTGCCAGCAGTGAAGGTAGACTCGTTCAAGAGACCCAGTACTTC. Its protein product is CASSEGRLVQETQYF.

This chain links TRBV28 with TRBJ2-2; 10 nucleotides line up with TRBD2. The V and J ends lost 5 bases and 4 bases, in that order; junction bases with no gene match: 10. The CDR3 runs 17 residues. The germline V gene has CDR1 MDHEN and CDR2 SYDVKM. The CDR3 region has the DNA TGTGCCAGCAGTCCGAGGACTAGCGGTCTTCTCACCGGGGAGCTGTTTTTT. This sequence encodes CASSPRTSGLLTGELFF.

This clonotype has only one observation. V gene TRBV6-2 or TRBV6-3 combines with J gene TRBJ2-3, with a possible D match to TRBD2 (6 bases). The germline V and J ends were trimmed by 1 base and 6 bases, with 14 bases remaining between them. The CDR3 has 15 residues. Per germline, CDR1 MNHEY and CDR2 SVGEGT. The CDR3 DNA reads TGTGCCAGCAGTTACTGGACTAACGCCCGTGATACGCAGTATTTT. Residues: CASSYWTNARDTQYF.

This clonotype came up once. The J gene is TRBJ1-5, the V gene TRBV12-3 or TRBV12-4; unclear D gene. V was pared by 7 bases and J by 3 bases, with 16 bases between. This CDR3 has 15 amino acids. This chain's CDR3 is CASTPTVGNNQPQHF. The DNA of the CDR3 is TGTGCCAGCACCCCAACGGTGGGGAACAATCAGCCCCAGCATTTT.